This TCR beta chain was identified during a study of blood T cell repertoires in COVID-19. Study-level background: Some COVID-19 samples were acute and others convalescent; all came from the United States, Italy and Spain. T cells, B-cell-depleted T cells, or PBMCs provided the cDNA or gDNA that served as material.

Germline V gene data show CDR1 as SGHRS and CDR2 as YFSETQ. The CDR3 is 18 residues long. As for this clone: At one end, the junction sequence differs from germline, possibly due to a read error.

Original processing notes: Estimation of nucleated cell counts was performed using reference gene primer amplification. Method: immunoSEQ multiplex PCR; TCRdb's copy keeps in-frame clones and lacks some. The V and J calls and clone size were taken over from that table, and D and trimming were inferred from the DNA. The sample shows tens of thousands of clones, around 90% of them seen only once. The chain carries TRBV5-1 and TRBJ2-5, with 8 bases that match TRBD1. The source of this sequence is a human donor in a cohort sampled during active COVID-19. The sequencing sample was made of peripheral blood. The chain's CDR3 is CASRRTGTGNPPMESQYF. The CDR3 DNA reads as TGCGCCAGCAGGAGGACCGGGACAGGAAACCCCCCTATGGAGAGCCAGTACTTC.